This TCR beta chain was captured by sequencing in a study of CD8+ T cells in alopecia areata. Cell sorting was applied to PBMCs, and CD4+ and CD8+ T cells were collected. Study outcomes and limitations: Relative to normal scalp, lesional scalp, especially alopecia totalis/universalis, showed higher clonality. Researchers reported that TCR sharing among patients proved less clear than in mice, possibly HLA-linked.

On this clone: Its antigen remains unidentified. The same CDR3 is also encoded by other DNA sequences in this sample.

As the sequencing template, cDNA was produced by extracting RNA and reverse transcribing it. TCRdb's table, derived via immunoSEQ multiplex PCR, lists solely in-frame clones and lacks some. The profile shows about 200,000 clones, roughly three fifths of them singletons. Trimming removed 1 base from V and 6 bases from J, with 1 base in between. This CDR3 comprises 11 residues. CDR1 and CDR2 (germline): MGHDK, SYGVNS. V usage is TRBV25-1 and J usage is TRBJ2-1; D gene ambiguous. Sequencing was done on a sample of CD8+ T cells sorted from blood. This receptor was obtained from a human donor in good health. Here the CDR3 reads CASSESNEQFF. CDR3 nucleotide sequence: TGTGCCAGCAGTGAATCCAATGAGCAGTTCTTC.